The 17 T cell receptor beta chains below all came from one sample that was sequenced in a study of blood T cell repertoires in COVID-19. Libraries were prepared by immunoSEQ multiplex PCR; TCRdb keeps only in-frame clonotypes and omits some of them. Of 25,000 or so clones listed, roughly 88% are singletons. Sequenced sample: peripheral blood. These TCRs come from a human donor in a cohort sampled during active COVID-19.

The chain links TRBV5-1 to TRBJ2-2, with TRBD2 matching 9 bases. This CDR3 region has 14 residues. Germline-derived CDR1 and CDR2 are SGHRS and YFSETQ. With V trimmed by 5 bases and J by 1 base, 0 bases remained unmatched. Written as DNA, the CDR3 is TGCGCCAGCAGACTAGCGGGGAACACCGGGGAGCTGTTTTTT. This encodes CASRLAGNTGELFF.

The V and J genes are TRBV6-5 and TRBJ1-6; perhaps TRBD1 as D (5 bases). Trimming shortened V by 10 bases and J by 7 bases, and 14 bases separated the two germline ends. Germline V gene data show CDR1 as MNHEY and CDR2 as SVGAGI. The CDR3 is made up of 13 amino acids. The CDR3 nucleotides are TGTGCCACAAGACAGTTGTCGAATTCACCCCTCCACTTT. Translation gives CATRQLSNSPLHF.

This clone has just one count. V gene TRBV2 combines with J gene TRBJ2-3, with TRBD2 as a possible D gene (7 bases). The CDR3 contains 15 residues. V lost 3 bases, J lost 4 bases, and 14 bases lay in between. CDR1 is SNHLY, CDR2 FYNNEI, per germline. The CDR3 DNA reads as TGTGCCAGCAGTGATCTGGGGGAGGGGGCAGATACGCAGTATTTT. The encoded protein is CASSDLGEGADTQYF. The full variable domain, rest sourced from reference TRBV2 and TRBJ2-3, is EPEVTQTPSHQVTQMGQEVILRCVPISNHLYFYWYRQILGQKVEFLVSFYNNEISEKSEIFDDQFSVERPDGSNFTLKIRSTKLEDSAMYFCASSDLGEGADTQYFGPGTRLTVL.

This sequence joins TRBV28 and TRBJ2-7, with 8 bases lining up with TRBD2. The CDR3 is 13 residues long. CDR1 is MDHEN, CDR2 SYDVKM, per germline. After removal of 6 bases from V and 3 bases from J, the junction contained 4 bases not matched to a gene. In DNA form, the CDR3 reads TGTGCCAGCAGCGCGGGGGGCGACTACGAGCAGTACTTC. Its protein is CASSAGGDYEQYF.

CDR3 amino acids: CASSRTSAYNEQFF. CDR3 sequence (DNA): TGTGCCAGCAGCCGGACATCAGCCTACAATGAGCAGTTCTTC. This rearrangement joins TRBV4-2 to TRBJ2-1; D might be TRBD1 (5 bases). With 4 bases removed from V and 2 bases from J, the gap between germline ends came to 9 bases. The CDR3 has 14 residues. CDR1 LGHNA and CDR2 YNFKEQ come from the germline V gene.

This chain joins TRBV6-5 and TRBJ1-1; D may be TRBD1 (5 bases). The CDR3 runs to 14 residues. V gave up 6 bases and J gave up 2 bases, with 13 bases separating them. From germline, CDR1 is MNHEY and CDR2 SVGAGI. The CDR3 region is CASSRQGINTEAFF. In nucleotides, the CDR3 is TGTGCCAGCAGCCGCCAGGGAATTAACACTGAAGCTTTCTTT.

The chain uses TRBV14 and TRBJ2-7; 7 bases line up with TRBD1. Trimming at V came to 4 bases and at J to 6 bases, leaving 9 bases not matched to a gene. The CDR3 covers 14 residues. CDR1 and CDR2 (germline): SGHDN, FVKESK. The CDR3 sequence: CASSRVRQGGEQYF. CDR3 coding DNA: TGTGCCAGCAGCCGAGTTAGACAGGGCGGCGAGCAGTACTTC.

The J gene is TRBJ2-1, the V gene TRBV19; 8 bases map to TRBD2. The CDR3 consists of 16 residues. From germline, CDR1 is LNHDA and CDR2 SQIVND (reference sequence). V lost 5 bases, J lost 6 bases, and 12 bases stayed unmatched. CDR3 coding DNA: TGTGCCAGTAGTGCGCCCCGGGGGGGAGGGTCCAATGAGCAGTTCTTC. It translates to CASSAPRGGGSNEQFF.

The chain joins TRBV3-1 (or the pseudogene TRBV3-2) to TRBJ1-5; 7 bases are a match to TRBD1. V lost 4 bases, J lost 3 bases, and 9 bases stayed unmatched. Germline V lookup: CDR1 LGHDT, CDR2 YNNKEL (reference sequence). The CDR3 totals 16 residues. The CDR3 spells CASSPGAGGNNQPQHF. In nucleotides, the CDR3 is TGTGCCAGCAGCCCAGGGGCAGGGGGTAACAATCAGCCCCAGCATTTT.

V usage is TRBV29-1 and J usage is TRBJ2-1; a weak D match, TRBD2 (7 bases). The CDR3 has 13 amino acids. CDR1 is SQVTM and CDR2 is ANQGSEA in the germline V gene. The CDR3 loop reads CIGGGGLYNEQFF. CDR3 in DNA: TGCATTGGGGGCGGGGGCCTCTACAATGAGCAGTTCTTC.

The CDR3 DNA is TGTGCCAGCAGCTCCCCTTCTGAGTGGAGGACTAACTATGGCTACACCTTC. It specifies CASSSPSEWRTNYGYTF. The chain couples TRBV7-9 to TRBJ1-2, with D unclear. V lost 4 bases and J lost 0, with 18 bases in between. Per germline, CDR1 SEHNR and CDR2 FQNEAQ (reference sequence). The CDR3 has 17 amino acids.

The CDR3 nucleotides read TGTGCCAGCAAGATGGATCTAGGGAGTCCCTACGAGCAGTACTTC. Encoded protein: CASKMDLGSPYEQYF. This chain uses TRBV6-5 with TRBJ2-7, with D perhaps matching TRBD2 (5 bases). The CDR3 spans 15 residues. V lost 7 bases and J 2 bases, leaving 18 bases between the germline ends. Germline V gene sequence: CDR1 MNHEY, CDR2 SVGAGI.

This sequence joins TRBV14 and TRBJ2-1, with TRBD1 identical over 9 bases. Germline V lookup: CDR1 SGHDN, CDR2 FVKESK. V was pared by 0 bases and J by 7 bases, with 7 bases of the junction left unmatched. CDR3 size: 16 residues. The CDR3 DNA is TGTGCCAGCAGCCAAGATCGATACAGGGGGCTTAATGAGCAGTTCTTC. Translated: CASSQDRYRGLNEQFF.

V gene TRBV5-1 combines with J gene TRBJ1-1; a weak D match, TRBD1 (6 bases). Germline-derived CDR1 and CDR2 are SGHRS and YFSETQ. V was cut by 4 bases and J by 5 bases, with 12 bases left in between. The CDR3 spans 13 residues. The CDR3 sequence: CASSIQGLTEAFF. CDR3 nucleotides: TGCGCCAGCAGCATACAGGGTTTGACTGAAGCTTTCTTT.

The chain is built from TRBV7-9 and TRBJ2-2; the D gene is possibly TRBD1 (6 bases). Germline V gene data show CDR1 as SEHNR and CDR2 as FQNEAQ (reference sequence). The CDR3 is 16 amino acids. The V end was cut by 5 bases, the J end by 1 base, with 14 bases between. The CDR3 DNA reads TGTGCCAGCAGCCACCGGGACACAGAGAACACCGGGGAGCTGTTTTTT. Protein sequence: CASSHRDTENTGELFF. Complete variable domain (other parts from reference TRBV7-9 and TRBJ2-2): DTGVSQNPRHKITKRGQNVTFRCDPISEHNRLYWYRQTLGQGPEFLTYFQNEAQLEKSRLLSDRFSAERPKGSFSTLEIQRTEQGDSAMYLCASSHRDTENTGELFFGEGSRLTVL.

This clone was picked up one time. The V gene is TRBV7-9, the J gene TRBJ2-5; D perhaps matches TRBD2 (5 bases). Trimming took off 8 bases at V and 5 bases at J, with 12 bases between the two ends. The germline gives CDR1 SEHNR, CDR2 FQNEAQ (reference sequence). There are 12 residues in the CDR3. The CDR3 region has the DNA TGTGCCAGCGGCCCGAGGAGGGAGACCCAGTACTTC. Encoded protein: CASGPRRETQYF.

This sequence joins TRBV13 and TRBJ2-1; possibly TRBD2 for D (6 bases). The CDR3 consists of 15 residues. Germline V lookup: CDR1 PRHDT, CDR2 FYEKMQ (reference sequence). The V gene lost 4 bases and the J gene lost 4 bases, with 14 bases spanning the gap. The CDR3 loop reads CASSSPTRLYNEQFF. The CDR3 bases are TGTGCCAGCAGCTCCCCGACTAGGCTATACAATGAGCAGTTCTTC.